Listed below are T cell receptor beta chains from one sample, sequenced in a study of T cell responses to AZD1222 COVID-19 vaccine. Some clones are missing from TCRdb's copy, which holds only in-frame ones; the method was immunoSEQ multiplex PCR. The table lists 120,000 to 150,000 clones, approximately 78% of them singletons. This material consisted of peripheral blood, taken on day 0 of MenACWY control vaccination. Source of these receptors: an adult in good health. Each CDR3 is given with its conserved first and last residue. The order of the fields is D gene, V gene, J gene, clone size, CDR3 DNA, CDR3 protein. D genes are given only for firm matches. Some rows have no size entry. The others give once, few or many, or a class for an expanded clone.

d_call: .
v_call: TRBV27
j_call: TRBJ2-2
clone_size: few
cdr3_nt: TGTGCCAGCAGTTTCGTAGATAACACCGGGGAGCTGTTTTTT
cdr3_aa: CASSFVDNTGELFF

d_call: TRBD1
v_call: TRBV5-1
j_call: TRBJ2-3
clone_size: .
cdr3_nt: TGCGCCAGCAGCCAGACAGGGCGCACAGATACGCAGTATTTT
cdr3_aa: CASSQTGRTDTQYF

d_call: .
v_call: TRBV10-3
j_call: TRBJ1-5
clone_size: .
cdr3_nt: TGTGCCATCAGTGAGTCGGGGGCAGGGGTGGGTCAGCCCCAGCATTTT
cdr3_aa: CAISESGAGVGQPQHF

d_call: TRBD1
v_call: TRBV6-5
j_call: TRBJ2-2
clone_size: .
cdr3_nt: TGTGCCAGCAGTAGGGGGCCGATGGGCACCGGGGAGCTGTTTTTT
cdr3_aa: CASSRGPMGTGELFF

d_call: .
v_call: TRBV5-1
j_call: TRBJ2-5
clone_size: .
cdr3_nt: TGCGCCAGCAGCTTAACGGACCGGCAAGAGACCCAGTACTTC
cdr3_aa: CASSLTDRQETQYF

d_call: .
v_call: TRBV15
j_call: TRBJ1-2
clone_size: .
cdr3_nt: TGTGCCACCAGCAGAGGGCGGACCTATGGCTACACCTTC
cdr3_aa: CATSRGRTYGYTF

d_call: .
v_call: TRBV27
j_call: TRBJ1-1
clone_size: .
cdr3_nt: TGTGCCAGCAGTTTGACCAGGGGAAGCACTGAAGCTTTCTTT
cdr3_aa: CASSLTRGSTEAFF

d_call: .
v_call: TRBV6-1
j_call: TRBJ2-7
clone_size: .
cdr3_nt: TGTGCCAGCAGTGAAGCAGGGATAGACGGCTACGAGCAGTACTTC
cdr3_aa: CASSEAGIDGYEQYF

d_call: TRBD2
v_call: TRBV7-6
j_call: TRBJ2-5
clone_size: .
cdr3_nt: TGTGCCAGCAGCCCGAGACTAGCGGGGGGACAAGAGACCCAGTACTTC
cdr3_aa: CASSPRLAGGQETQYF

d_call: .
v_call: TRBV10-3
j_call: TRBJ1-2
clone_size: once
cdr3_nt: TGTGCCATCAGTGGTGGGGCGGATGGCTACACCTTC
cdr3_aa: CAISGGADGYTF

d_call: .
v_call: TRBV7-6
j_call: TRBJ1-1
clone_size: .
cdr3_nt: TGTGCCAGCAGCTTTAATCTCTTGAGGGGCACTGAAGCTTTCTTT
cdr3_aa: CASSFNLLRGTEAFF

d_call: .
v_call: TRBV6-2/TRBV6-3
j_call: TRBJ1-1
clone_size: few
cdr3_nt: TGTGCCAGCAGTTACTCGATCGGTTTTTATAGTGGGGAAGCTTTCTTT
cdr3_aa: CASSYSIGFYSGEAFF

d_call: TRBD2
v_call: TRBV29-1
j_call: TRBJ2-5
clone_size: .
cdr3_nt: TGCAGCGTTTTAGAGAATAGCGGGGCCGTCCAAGAGACCCAGTACTTC
cdr3_aa: CSVLENSGAVQETQYF

d_call: .
v_call: TRBV6-5
j_call: TRBJ2-2
clone_size: few
cdr3_nt: TGTGCCAGCAGTTGGGACAACACCGGGGAGCTGTTTTTT
cdr3_aa: CASSWDNTGELFF

d_call: TRBD2
v_call: TRBV10-1
j_call: TRBJ2-1
clone_size: .
cdr3_nt: TGCGCCAGCAGTGAGGGCGGGGGGGCTGGTGAGCAGTTCTTC
cdr3_aa: CASSEGGGAGEQFF

d_call: .
v_call: TRBV30
j_call: TRBJ1-6
clone_size: few
cdr3_nt: TGTGCCTGGAGTGTAAAGGAACGCTGGAATTCACCCCTCCACTTT
cdr3_aa: CAWSVKERWNSPLHF

d_call: .
v_call: TRBV9
j_call: TRBJ2-3
clone_size: .
cdr3_nt: TGTGCCAGCAGCGTAGGATCGGGACTCTTCACAGATACGCAGTATTTT
cdr3_aa: CASSVGSGLFTDTQYF

d_call: .
v_call: TRBV2
j_call: TRBJ1-1
clone_size: .
cdr3_nt: TGTGCCAGCAGTGGGCCCGGGCGGGGGAACACTGAAGCTTTCTTT
cdr3_aa: CASSGPGRGNTEAFF

d_call: .
v_call: TRBV3-1/TRBV3-2
j_call: TRBJ2-6
clone_size: few
cdr3_nt: TGTGCCAGCAGCCAAGATACGTTGGCGGGACGGGCTGGGGCCAACGTCCTGACTTTC
cdr3_aa: CASSQDTLAGRAGANVLTF

d_call: .
v_call: TRBV28
j_call: TRBJ2-5
clone_size: .
cdr3_nt: TGTGCCAGCAGTTCGTACCATGGGGAGACCCAGTACTTC
cdr3_aa: CASSSYHGETQYF

d_call: .
v_call: TRBV30
j_call: TRBJ1-6
clone_size: .
cdr3_nt: TGTGCCTGGAGCAGCACCTATAATTCACCCCTCCACTTT
cdr3_aa: CAWSSTYNSPLHF

d_call: TRBD1
v_call: TRBV7-2
j_call: TRBJ1-1
clone_size: few
cdr3_nt: TGTGCCAGCAGAGGGCAGGGGGCTGAAAGTGAAGCTTTCTTT
cdr3_aa: CASRGQGAESEAFF

d_call: .
v_call: TRBV7-9
j_call: TRBJ1-2
clone_size: .
cdr3_nt: TGTGCCAGCGGGACTCAAGCTAACTATGGCTACACCTTC
cdr3_aa: CASGTQANYGYTF

d_call: .
v_call: TRBV5-1
j_call: TRBJ2-1
clone_size: .
cdr3_nt: TGCGCCAGCAGCTTGTCTGGTCCCACGCTCCTGAATGAGCAGTTCTTC
cdr3_aa: CASSLSGPTLLNEQFF

d_call: .
v_call: TRBV6-5
j_call: TRBJ1-3
clone_size: .
cdr3_nt: TGTGCCAGCAGTTACTCTGGACAGACCTCTGGAAACACCATATATTTT
cdr3_aa: CASSYSGQTSGNTIYF

d_call: TRBD1
v_call: TRBV5-1
j_call: TRBJ2-7
clone_size: .
cdr3_nt: TGCGCCAGCAGCTTGGCGGCAGGGGGAAGGGAGCAGTACTTC
cdr3_aa: CASSLAAGGREQYF

d_call: TRBD2
v_call: TRBV12-3/TRBV12-4
j_call: TRBJ2-7
clone_size: .
cdr3_nt: TGTGCCAGCAGTCCTGACGGGGGGTACGAGCAGTACTTC
cdr3_aa: CASSPDGGYEQYF

d_call: .
v_call: TRBV7-3
j_call: TRBJ1-3
clone_size: .
cdr3_nt: TGTGCCAGCAGCTTAACGGGAACGGACGGAAACACCATATATTTT
cdr3_aa: CASSLTGTDGNTIYF

d_call: .
v_call: TRBV12-5
j_call: TRBJ2-7
clone_size: .
cdr3_nt: TGTGCTAGTGGTTTCCAACAGGGCTACGAGCAGTACTTC
cdr3_aa: CASGFQQGYEQYF

d_call: TRBD1
v_call: TRBV7-3
j_call: TRBJ2-4
clone_size: .
cdr3_nt: TGTGCCAGCAGCCAACCGCCGGGACAGGGGGAAAACATTCAGTACTTC
cdr3_aa: CASSQPPGQGENIQYF

d_call: .
v_call: TRBV2
j_call: TRBJ2-3
clone_size: .
cdr3_nt: TGTGCCAGCAGTGTAGTCAGGCCTGGGACAGATACGCAGTATTTT
cdr3_aa: CASSVVRPGTDTQYF

d_call: .
v_call: TRBV19
j_call: TRBJ2-2
clone_size: once
cdr3_nt: TGTGCCAGTAGTATAGATCAGGATGGGTTCGGGGAGCTGTTTTTT
cdr3_aa: CASSIDQDGFGELFF

d_call: TRBD1
v_call: TRBV6-6
j_call: TRBJ2-3
clone_size: once
cdr3_nt: TGTGCCAGCAGTTGGGACAGGGCGACAGATACGCAGTATTTT
cdr3_aa: CASSWDRATDTQYF

d_call: TRBD1
v_call: TRBV27
j_call: TRBJ2-1
clone_size: .
cdr3_nt: TGTGCCAGCCTCGGACAGGGATCGTACAATGAGCAGTTCTTC
cdr3_aa: CASLGQGSYNEQFF

d_call: TRBD2
v_call: TRBV6-2/TRBV6-3
j_call: TRBJ2-3
clone_size: .
cdr3_nt: TGTGCCAGCAGTTACTCGTCGTTGGATGGGGGGGGGTCAATCACAGATACGCAGTATTTT
cdr3_aa: CASSYSSLDGGGSITDTQYF

d_call: .
v_call: TRBV7-9
j_call: TRBJ1-4
clone_size: .
cdr3_nt: TGTGCCAGCAGGGGGAACCCAATGGAAAAACTGTTTTTT
cdr3_aa: CASRGNPMEKLFF

d_call: .
v_call: TRBV5-8
j_call: TRBJ1-3
clone_size: .
cdr3_nt: TGTGCCAGCAGCTTGCAGGCGACCTCTGGAAACACCATATATTTT
cdr3_aa: CASSLQATSGNTIYF

d_call: .
v_call: TRBV9
j_call: TRBJ2-3
clone_size: .
cdr3_nt: TGTGCCAGCAGCTTCTCCGGGACTTCCACAGATACGCAGTATTTT
cdr3_aa: CASSFSGTSTDTQYF